This passage covers 17 T cell receptor beta chains from one sample sequenced in a study of Graves' ophthalmopathy and Graves' hyperthyroidism. RNA transcripts were the source from which TCR beta CDR3 regions were amplified. A first-round RT-PCR used HTBI primers, followed by a second-round multiplex PCR. A single record per CDR3 protein comes from TCRdb applying MiXCR to the multiplex PCR reads. The top ten clones hold roughly 50% of a sample with some 15,000 distinct CDR3 sequences, approximately 49% of them seen once. The specimen sequenced was peripheral blood. The receptors here all came from a woman aged 30 to 39 with Graves' ophthalmopathy.

This clonotype was counted a single time. The V and J genes are TRBV2 and TRBJ2-5; tentative D call: TRBD1 (5 bases). The CDR3 extends over 16 amino acids. Trimming took 2 bases from V and 9 from J, leaving 22 bases between them. Germline CDR1 SNHLY, CDR2 FYNNEI. The CDR3 DNA reads as TGTGCCAGCAGTGAACAGGGTCAAGTGGGTAATCAGCCCCAGTACTTC. Translating gives CASSEQGQVGNQPQYF.

The genes are TRBV6-5 and TRBJ2-2, with TRBD1 matching over 7 bases. Germline-derived CDR1 and CDR2 are MNHEY and SVGAGI. CDR3 size: 14 residues. The J segment lost 8 bases and the V segment lost 4 bases, leaving 7 bases of the junction unmatched. The CDR3 here is CASSSQGSTGELFF. Here the CDR3 DNA reads TGTGCCAGCAGTTCACAGGGGAGCACTGGGGAGCTGTTTTTT.

On this clonotype: Germline is not matched at one junction end, which may reflect a read error. CDR3 protein: CASSTPGVSQLSSYNEEFF. The CDR3 DNA reads TGTGCCAGTAGTACTCCGGGGGTATCCCAACTGAGCTCGTACAATGAGGAGTTCTTT. The genes are TRBV19 and TRBJ2-1; weak D call: TRBD2 (6 bases). The CDR3 covers 19 residues. Per germline, CDR1 LNHDA and CDR2 SQIVND (reference sequence).

This clonotype was seen only a few times. The CDR3 protein is CAISTGNQPQHF. The CDR3 DNA reads TGTGCCATCAGCACGGGCAATCAGCCCCAGCATTTT. V is TRBV10-3 and J is TRBJ1-5; D not certain. Trimming removed 6 bases at V and 2 bases at J, with 5 bases between. The germline V gene has CDR1 ENHRY and CDR2 SYGVKD. The CDR3 loop spans 12 amino acids.

There are many counts of this clonotype. Here the CDR3 DNA reads TGTGCCAGCAGTGACTTATCCCGGGGGACCCAGTACTTC. Translating gives CASSDLSRGTQYF. This chain links TRBV6-1 with TRBJ2-5; D is perhaps TRBD2 (5 bases). The germline CDR1 and CDR2 sequences are MNHNS and SASEGT. V was shortened by 3 bases and J by 7 bases, with 12 bases between the two germline ends. The CDR3 runs to 13 residues.

This clonotype is classed as medium-sized (0.01 to 0.1%). This chain links TRBV20-1 with TRBJ2-5, with TRBD1 matching 9 bases. This CDR3 contains 12 residues. V shed 5 bases and J 7 bases; nucleotides not matched to a gene: 5. The germline V gene encodes CDR1 DFQATT and CDR2 SNEGSKA (reference sequence). CDR3 region: CSAQGQGGTQYF. DNA for the CDR3: TGCAGTGCTCAGGGACAGGGCGGGACCCAGTACTTC.

This clonotype appeared a few times. The chain carries TRBV20-1 and TRBJ1-1, with 9 bases lining up with TRBD1. Trimming removed 2 bases from V and 11 bases from J; junction bases left unmatched: 6. This CDR3 is built from 12 residues. Germline assignment: CDR1 DFQATT and CDR2 SNEGSKA (reference sequence). The CDR3: CSARLRDRAAFF. CDR3 DNA: TGCAGTGCTAGACTCCGGGACAGGGCCGCTTTCTTT.

With regard to this clonotype: This CDR3 is missing its conserved last phenylalanine or tryptophan, likely due to a read error. V usage is TRBV6-5 and J usage is TRBJ1-1, with a tentative D call TRBD1 (5 bases). The CDR3 is 13 residues long. The ends were cut back, 2 bases at V and 3 bases at J, with 7 bases in the middle. Germline V gives CDR1 MNHEY, CDR2 SVGAGI. The CDR3 region has the DNA TGTGCCAGCAGTTACGGGGGGTACACTGAAGCTTTCCTT. This translates into CASSYGGYTEAFL.

Points on this clonotype: Relative to the germline gene, one junction end is altered; a read error may explain this. The chain employs TRBV10-2 and TRBJ2-5; tentatively, D is TRBD2 (5 bases). Per the germline V gene, CDR1 is WSHSY and CDR2 is SAAADI. The CDR3 extends over 17 amino acids. As DNA, the CDR3 is TGCGCCGGCAGTGGAGGCTCTAGAGGAGAGTTAAGAGAGACCCAGTACTTC. Its protein is CAGSGGSRGELRETQYF.

This chain connects TRBV7-3 to TRBJ2-6; D ambiguous. CDR1 SGHTA and CDR2 FQGTGA come from the germline V gene. The length of the CDR3 is 16 residues. V was shortened by 1 base and J by 0 bases, with 7 bases between the two germline ends. The CDR3 DNA reads as TGTGCCAGCAGCTTAATCCAACGCTCTGGGGCCAACGTCCTGACTTTC. The encoded protein is CASSLIQRSGANVLTF. Combining the CDR3 with reference TRBV7-3 and TRBJ2-6 gives the whole variable domain GAGVSQTPSNKVTEKGKYVELRCDPISGHTALYWYRQSLGQGPEFLIYFQGTGAADDSGLPNDRFFAVRPEGSVSTLKIQRTERGDSAVYLCASSLIQRSGANVLTFGAGSRLTVL.

This clonotype was found a few times. This sequence joins TRBV7-2 and TRBJ2-1; tentatively, D is TRBD2 (5 bases). Per germline, CDR1 SGHTA and CDR2 FQGNSA. The CDR3 consists of 12 residues. V was shortened by 6 bases and J by 10 bases, with 13 bases between the two germline ends. In nucleotides, the CDR3 is TGTGCCAGCAGAATGGGCGGCGGGGAGCAGTTCTTC. It yields the protein CASRMGGGEQFF.

This chain links TRBV15 with TRBJ2-3, with TRBD1 as a possible D gene (6 bases). With 7 bases removed from V and 5 bases from J, the gap between germline ends came to 16 bases. Germline V gene sequence: CDR1 LNHNV, CDR2 YYDKDF (reference sequence). The CDR3 length is 14 residues. The CDR3 protein is CATNEQGSEDTQYF. CDR3 nucleotides: TGTGCCACCAATGAACAGGGTTCAGAAGATACGCAGTATTTT.

The genes are TRBV11-2 and TRBJ1-2; D remains unclear. Deletions cut 1 base from V and 11 bases from J, with 14 bases between. The CDR3 covers 13 residues. Germline-derived CDR1 and CDR2 are SGHAT and FQNNGV. The CDR3 region is CASSLAGGSTYTF. The CDR3 nucleotides read TGTGCCAGCAGCTTAGCGGGTGGCTCCACTTACACCTTC.

This clonotype was detected a few times. The chain employs TRBV7-3 and TRBJ2-1; tentative D call: TRBD2 (5 bases). Germline V gene sequence: CDR1 SGHTA, CDR2 FQGTGA. This CDR3 has 16 amino acids. The germline V and J ends were trimmed by 5 bases and 0 bases, with 14 bases remaining between them. The CDR3 region is CASSPAGVTSYNEQFF. For the CDR3, the DNA is TGTGCCAGCAGCCCAGCCGGGGTGACCTCCTACAATGAGCAGTTCTTC.

On this clonotype: Since a much larger clone is just one base distant, this may be a read error. The V call is TRBV15, the J call TRBJ1-5, with D possibly matching TRBD1 (5 bases). The germline V gene encodes CDR1 LNHNV and CDR2 YYDKDF (reference sequence). This CDR3 region has 16 residues. The CDR3 is CATSRDPGQSNRPQHF. For the CDR3, the DNA is TGTGCCACCAGCAGAGATCCGGGGCAAAGCAATCGGCCCCAGCATTTT.

This chain's CDR3 is CASSEEGQGASAFF. CDR3 nucleotide sequence: TGTGCCAGCAGTGAAGAGGGGCAGGGGGCTTCGGCTTTCTTT. The chain combines TRBV25-1 with TRBJ1-1, with 8 bases aligning to TRBD1. Germline V gene data show CDR1 as MGHDK and CDR2 as SYGVNS. V shed 2 bases and J 11 bases; nucleotides not matched to a gene: 10. The CDR3 runs to 14 residues.

For this clonotype: An end of the junction differs from the germline gene, which may be a read error. This sequence joins TRBV11-2 and TRBJ2-7; D gene ambiguous. This CDR3 is built from 14 residues. CDR1 and CDR2 from the germline V gene are SGHAT and FQNNGV. CDR3 sequence reads: CASSLTPTGHEHYF. CDR3 DNA sequence: TGTGCCAGCAGTTTAACACCTACGGGCCACGAGCACTACTTC.